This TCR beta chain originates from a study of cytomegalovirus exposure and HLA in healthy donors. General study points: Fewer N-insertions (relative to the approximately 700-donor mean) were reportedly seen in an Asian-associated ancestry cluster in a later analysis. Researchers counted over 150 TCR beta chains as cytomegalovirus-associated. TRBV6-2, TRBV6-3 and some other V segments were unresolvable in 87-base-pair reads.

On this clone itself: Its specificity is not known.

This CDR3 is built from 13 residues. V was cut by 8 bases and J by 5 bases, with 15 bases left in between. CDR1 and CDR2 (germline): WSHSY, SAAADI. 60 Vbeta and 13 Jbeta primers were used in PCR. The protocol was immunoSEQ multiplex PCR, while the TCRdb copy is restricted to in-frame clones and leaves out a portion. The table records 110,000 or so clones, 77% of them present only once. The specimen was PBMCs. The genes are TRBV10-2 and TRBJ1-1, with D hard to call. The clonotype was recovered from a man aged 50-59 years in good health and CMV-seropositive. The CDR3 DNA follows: TGCGCCAGCCGCCTGGGCCAGTATACTGAAGCTTTCTTT. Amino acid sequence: CASRLGQYTEAFF.